The T cell receptor (beta chain) under discussion was sequenced for a study of T cell repertoires in cytomegalovirus infection (dated 2019 in TCRdb). General notes on the study: Recently identified HLA-C-restricted CMV epitopes, whose presentation resists viral immunomodulation, were targeted by peptide stimulations together with well-studied HLA-B-restricted epitopes. Because public TCR beta signatures pointed to carriage of CMV infection together with the matching HLA type, the HLA type of each donor mattered for the analysis.

V trim: 6 bases; J trim: 6 bases; unmatched bases: 9. Via the germline V gene, CDR1 is MNHEY and CDR2 SVGEGT. Inclusive of the bounding cysteine and phenylalanine, the CDR3 is 15 residues long. The CDR3 DNA has 45 bases and is translated from base 1. With respect to this clonotype: The clone's antigen remains unknown. No base qualities exist here, and no much larger clone lies one base off it.

Results and caveats for the whole study, not just this receptor: Cumulative frequency of public TCR beta family members discriminated carriers of CMV infection plus the relevant HLA type in this cohort and an independent approximately 370-donor cohort. The ex vivo response was dominated by HLA-C-restricted CMV-specific TCR beta clonotypes, which also provided the single most frequent clonotype in two of eight donors.

Reading the label with the study, this specimen's treatment or condition is: in vitro stimulation with specific CMV peptide epitopes to enrich CMV-specific T cells. TCRdb lists the instrument as Illumina HiSeq 1500. TCRdb itself trimmed the public reads at Q25 with fastp, ran MiXCR and retained productive beta chains. Each CDR3 protein appears once, grouped with its most common genes and DNA. The sample profile shows around 900,000 distinct CDR3 sequences; roughly 30% of them were found once. The top ten clones comprise around an eighth of the sample. The receptor comes from a human donor in good health (CMV status not recorded). Some clones in this sample may be carry-over from other donors' samples. Sequenced material: cultured CD8+ T cells from PBMCs, taken from culture after CMV antigen stimulation. The chain was built from TRBV6-2 or TRBV6-3 and TRBJ1-5; 9 bases in the junction line up with TRBD1. The CDR3 loop reads CASRDGTGLFQPQHF. The nucleotides are TGTGCCAGCAGAGACGGGACAGGGCTTTTTCAGCCCCAGCATTTT.